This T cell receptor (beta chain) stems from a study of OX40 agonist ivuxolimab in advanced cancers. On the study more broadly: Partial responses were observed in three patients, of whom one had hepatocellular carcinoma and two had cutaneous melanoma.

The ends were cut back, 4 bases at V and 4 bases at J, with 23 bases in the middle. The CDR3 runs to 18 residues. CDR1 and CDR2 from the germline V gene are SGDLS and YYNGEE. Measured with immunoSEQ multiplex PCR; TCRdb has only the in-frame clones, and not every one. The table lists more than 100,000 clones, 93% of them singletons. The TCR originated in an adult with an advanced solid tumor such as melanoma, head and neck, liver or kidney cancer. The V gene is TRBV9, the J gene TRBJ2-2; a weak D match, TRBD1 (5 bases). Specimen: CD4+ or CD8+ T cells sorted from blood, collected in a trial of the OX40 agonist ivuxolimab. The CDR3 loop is CASSPGPLRQRRTGELFF. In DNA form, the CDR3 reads TGTGCCAGCAGCCCAGGGCCGCTTCGACAGAGACGCACCGGGGAGCTGTTTTTT.